One and the same sample provided the 21 T cell receptor beta chains below, sequenced in a study of blood T cells in healthy people across ages. It was with a sample-barcoded 5' primer and a J-beta primer mix that a second PCR of roughly 7 to 12 cycles was run. MiXCR was run by TCRdb on the 5' RACE reads, yielding one entry per CDR3 protein. The sample lists over 1.5 million distinct CDR3 sequences; 49% were seen once. The source material was blood. The receptors were gathered from a woman between 35 and 50 years old in good health.

The chain employs TRBV6-6 and TRBJ2-6, with 7 positions matching TRBD1. Germline CDR1 MNHNY, CDR2 SVGAGI (reference sequence). The ends lost 10 bases at V and 0 bases at J; junction bases unmatched: 3. CDR3 size: 14 residues. The CDR3: CAKAGGSGANVLTF. In nucleotides, the CDR3 is TGTGCCAAGGCAGGGGGCTCTGGGGCCAACGTCCTGACTTTC.

This clonotype came up a few times. This chain joins TRBV29-1 and TRBJ1-1; no clear D gene. The CDR3 runs 12 residues. Germline CDR1 is SQVTM and CDR2 is ANQGSEA. Trimming shortened V by 7 bases and J by 1 base, and 10 bases separated the two germline ends. The CDR3 region is CSAPWGNTEAFF. The DNA of the CDR3 is TGCAGCGCTCCCTGGGGGAACACTGAAGCTTTCTTT.

V gene TRBV28 combines with J gene TRBJ2-4; D possibly uses TRBD1 or TRBD2 (5 bases each). The tail of the sequence fits TRBJ2-7 better, so the J call may be wrong. This CDR3 spans 15 amino acids. Germline V gene data show CDR1 as MDHEN and CDR2 as SYDVKM. The DNA for the CDR3 is TGTGCCAGCCGCAGTTTAAATGGGACCACCTACGAGCAGTACTTC. Amino acids: CASRSLNGTTYEQYF.

This clonotype was observed once. The chain links TRBV19 to TRBJ2-4, with D possibly matching TRBD1 (6 bases). V shed 5 bases and J shed 0 bases, with 14 bases lying between them. CDR1 and CDR2 from the germline V gene are LNHDA and SQIVND (reference sequence). The CDR3 extends over 16 amino acids. The CDR3 reads CASSLQGELAKNIQYF. In DNA form, the CDR3 reads TGTGCCAGTAGTTTACAGGGCGAACTAGCCAAAAACATTCAGTACTTC.

The V gene is TRBV5-1, the J gene TRBJ2-3; weak D call: TRBD2 (6 bases). CDR3 length: 13 residues. Trimming stripped 3 bases from V and 2 bases from J, with 7 bases between. Looked up from germline, CDR1 is SGHRS and CDR2 is YFSETQ. The CDR3 bases are TGCGCCAGCAGCTCGGACTACACAGATACGCAGTATTTT. It codes for CASSSDYTDTQYF.

J is TRBJ1-5 and V is TRBV6-5; TRBD1 might be the D (6 bases). This CDR3 contains 15 residues. The germline V and J ends were trimmed by 2 bases and 2 bases, with 10 bases remaining between them. Germline values: CDR1 MNHEY, CDR2 SVGAGI. CDR3 DNA: TGTGCCAGCAGTTACGTGGGGGGCGGCAATCAGCCCCAGCATTTT. Protein: CASSYVGGGNQPQHF.

V usage is TRBV20-1 and J usage is TRBJ1-2; D not resolved. This CDR3 is built from 11 residues. CDR1 is DFQATT and CDR2 is SNEGSKA in the germline V gene (reference sequence). The V end was cut by 2 bases, the J end by 6 bases, with 7 bases between. The CDR3 loop is CSARRTDGYTF. In nucleotides, the CDR3 is TGCAGTGCTAGAAGGACGGATGGCTACACCTTC.

The chain has TRBV9 and TRBJ1-2; D ambiguous. The germline V and J ends were trimmed by 0 bases and 6 bases, with 6 bases remaining between them. The CDR3 length is 12 residues. Looked up from germline, CDR1 is SGDLS and CDR2 is YYNGEE. The CDR3 sequence is CASSVAQDGYTF. DNA for the CDR3: TGTGCCAGCAGCGTAGCCCAAGATGGCTACACCTTC.

This clonotype appeared a single time. The junction differs from germline at one of its ends, possibly a read error. The chain uses TRBV4-3 and TRBJ1-1, with 7 bases that match TRBD1. The CDR3 runs to 14 residues. CDR1 is LGHNA and CDR2 is YSLEER in the germline V gene. The CDR3 DNA is TGCGTCAGCAGCCAATACAGGGGAAACACTGAAGCTTTCTTT. Protein: CVSSQYRGNTEAFF.

The V gene is TRBV4-1, the J gene TRBJ2-5; D unresolved. Germline CDR1 is MGHRA and CDR2 is YSYEKL. The V and J ends lost 1 base and 2 bases respectively, with 14 bases between them. The CDR3 sequence is 16 residues long. In DNA, the CDR3 is TGCGCCAGCAGCCAAGGAATTAAGTCGACACAAGAGACCCAGTACTTC. This encodes CASSQGIKSTQETQYF.

The chain combines TRBV6-5 with TRBJ2-1, with 10 bases identical to TRBD2. J gave up 10 bases and V 7 bases, and 13 bases lay outside the gene matches. Per germline, CDR1 MNHEY and CDR2 SVGAGI. This CDR3 region has 15 residues. The CDR3 DNA follows: TGTGCCAGCAACGAAGCGGGGGGGCCCTTCGAGGAGCAGTTCTTC. It yields the protein CASNEAGGPFEEQFF.

This clonotype occurred a few times. The V gene is TRBV2, the J gene TRBJ2-7, with 10 bases that match TRBD2. Trimming at V came to 1 base and at J to 4 bases, leaving 7 bases not matched to a gene. The CDR3 length is 16 residues. Germline CDR1 SNHLY, CDR2 FYNNEI. CDR3 region: CASSEGGGTSVYEQYF. The CDR3 region has the DNA TGTGCCAGCAGTGAAGGGGGGGGGACTAGCGTGTACGAGCAGTACTTC. The whole variable domain, remainder taken from reference TRBV2 and TRBJ2-7, is EPEVTQTPSHQVTQMGQEVILRCVPISNHLYFYWYRQILGQKVEFLVSFYNNEISEKSEIFDDQFSVERPDGSNFTLKIRSTKLEDSAMYFCASSEGGGTSVYEQYFGPGTRLTVT.

The chain carries TRBV20-1 and TRBJ2-5; TRBD2 matches 10 bases. Germline trimming cut 5 bases from V and 2 bases from J; bases unmatched to any gene: 8. The germline V gene encodes CDR1 DFQATT and CDR2 SNEGSKA (reference sequence). CDR3 length: 15 amino acids. The CDR3 nucleotides are TGCAGTGCTGACAAAAGCGGGGGGGATCAAGAGACCCAGTACTTC. Protein product: CSADKSGGDQETQYF.

This clonotype was counted only a few times. V and J are TRBV20-1 and TRBJ2-5; D uncertain. Germline loops: CDR1 DFQATT, CDR2 SNEGSKA (reference sequence). V was clipped by 5 bases and J by 6 bases, with 13 bases between them. The CDR3 consists of 12 residues. The chain's CDR3 is CSALTGLKTQYF. The CDR3 region has the DNA TGCAGTGCTCTCACGGGCCTAAAGACCCAGTACTTC.

This clonotype was seen more than once but under ten times. The rearrangement joins TRBV27 to TRBJ2-3; D ambiguous. Germline CDR1 and CDR2: MNHEY and SMNVEV (reference sequence). This CDR3 has 16 amino acids. V gave up 2 bases and J gave up 1 base, with 13 bases separating them. CDR3 in amino acids: CASSLRQTTRTDTQYF. The CDR3 nucleotides are TGTGCCAGCAGTTTACGCCAGACCACCCGCACAGATACGCAGTATTTT.

This clonotype was seen only a few times. The chain couples TRBV20-1 to TRBJ1-2, with D possibly TRBD1 on 6 matching bases. This CDR3 is 14 amino acids long. Germline V gene data show CDR1 as DFQATT and CDR2 as SNEGSKA (reference sequence). With 6 bases removed from V and 8 bases from J, the gap between germline ends came to 22 bases. In DNA form, the CDR3 reads TGCAGTGCCAGAAGACTCGGGGGCCAGGGGGGCTACACCTTC. Translation gives CSARRLGGQGGYTF.

The chain recombines TRBV29-1 with TRBJ2-4; D perhaps matches TRBD1 (6 bases). The DNA end is a closer match to TRBJ2-7, so the J assignment may be wrong. The CDR3 has 14 amino acids. Germline V gene lookup returns CDR1 SQVTM and CDR2 ANQGSEA. The CDR3 nucleotides read TGCAGCGTTGAAGAAGGGGGAAAACACTACGAGCAGTACTTC. This encodes CSVEEGGKHYEQYF.

The chain couples TRBV27 to TRBJ1-4, with 9 bases fitting TRBD1. The J segment lost 3 bases and the V segment lost 5 bases, leaving 4 bases of the junction unmatched. Germline loops: CDR1 MNHEY, CDR2 SMNVEV (reference sequence). CDR3 length: 15 residues. CDR3 sequence: CASSRGQGSNEKLFF. The CDR3 nucleotides are TGTGCCAGCAGTCGCGGACAGGGGTCTAATGAAAAACTGTTTTTT.

This clonotype was recorded a few times. The genes are TRBV12-5 and TRBJ2-3; no firm D call. Germline V CDR1 and CDR2: LGHNT, FRNRAP. The CDR3 spans 14 residues. V was cut by 5 bases and J by 4 bases, with 13 bases left in between. The CDR3 DNA sequence: TGTGCTAGTGGTCCGGGCCTTGGCCCAGATACGCAGTATTTT. Protein sequence: CASGPGLGPDTQYF.

The V call is TRBV12-3 or TRBV12-4, the J call TRBJ2-3, with 9 bases matching TRBD2. The V segment lost 6 bases and the J segment 2 bases; nucleotides outside the gene matches: 24. This CDR3 has 21 amino acids. In DNA form, the CDR3 reads TGTGCCAGCAGATCCCCCTATGGGCTGGAGCGGGGGGCCGCTATCACAGATACGCAGTATTTT. Amino acids: CASRSPYGLERGAAITDTQYF.

The chain employs TRBV29-1 and TRBJ1-2, with 8 bases fitting TRBD1. The CDR3 has 15 residues. From germline, CDR1 is SQVTM and CDR2 ANQGSEA. V was clipped by 3 bases and J by 5 bases; unmatched bases: 11. Written as DNA, the CDR3 is TGCAGCGTTGAGAGCCCCAGGACAGGGACTTATGGCTACACCTTC. It is translated as CSVESPRTGTYGYTF.